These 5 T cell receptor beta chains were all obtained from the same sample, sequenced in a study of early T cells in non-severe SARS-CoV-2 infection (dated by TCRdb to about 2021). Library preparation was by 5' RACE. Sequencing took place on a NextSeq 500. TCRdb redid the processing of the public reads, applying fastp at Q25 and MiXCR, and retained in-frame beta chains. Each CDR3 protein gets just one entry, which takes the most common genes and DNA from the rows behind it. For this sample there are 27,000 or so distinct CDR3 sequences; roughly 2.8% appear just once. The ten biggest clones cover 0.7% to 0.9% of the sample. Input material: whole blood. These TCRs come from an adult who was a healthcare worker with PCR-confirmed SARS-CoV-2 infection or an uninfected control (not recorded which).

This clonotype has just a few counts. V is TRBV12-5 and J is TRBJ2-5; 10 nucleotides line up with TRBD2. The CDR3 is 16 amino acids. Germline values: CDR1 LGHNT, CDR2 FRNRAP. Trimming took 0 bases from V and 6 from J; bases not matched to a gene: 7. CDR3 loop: CASGLVISGGPQTQYF. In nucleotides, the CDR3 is TGTGCTAGTGGTTTGGTTATTAGCGGGGGGCCCCAGACCCAGTACTTC.

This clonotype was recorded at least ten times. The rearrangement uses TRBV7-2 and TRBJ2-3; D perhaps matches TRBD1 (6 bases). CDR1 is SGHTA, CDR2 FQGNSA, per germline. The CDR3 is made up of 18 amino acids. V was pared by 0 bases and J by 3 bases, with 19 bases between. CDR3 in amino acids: CASSLAASLFRGTDTQYF. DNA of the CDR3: TGTGCCAGCAGCTTAGCCGCTAGCCTATTTAGGGGGACAGATACGCAGTATTTT.

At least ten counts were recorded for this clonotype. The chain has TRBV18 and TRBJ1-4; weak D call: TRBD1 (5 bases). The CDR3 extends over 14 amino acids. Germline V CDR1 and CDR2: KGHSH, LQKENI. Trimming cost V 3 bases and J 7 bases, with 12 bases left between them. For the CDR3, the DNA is TGTGCCAGCTCACCGGGACTAGGGAGTGAAAAACTGTTTTTT. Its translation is CASSPGLGSEKLFF.

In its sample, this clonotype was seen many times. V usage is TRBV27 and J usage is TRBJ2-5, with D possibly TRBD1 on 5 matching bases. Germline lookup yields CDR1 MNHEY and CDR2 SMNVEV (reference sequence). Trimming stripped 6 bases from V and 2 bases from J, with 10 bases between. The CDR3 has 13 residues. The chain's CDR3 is CASSGHIQETQYF. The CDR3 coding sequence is TGTGCCAGCAGCGGACACATACAAGAGACCCAGTACTTC.

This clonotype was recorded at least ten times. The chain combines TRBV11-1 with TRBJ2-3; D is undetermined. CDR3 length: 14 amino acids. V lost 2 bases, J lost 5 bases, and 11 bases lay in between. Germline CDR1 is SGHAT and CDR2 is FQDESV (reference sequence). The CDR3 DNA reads TGTGCCAGCAGCTTAATACGGCGTCAAGATACGCAGTATTTT. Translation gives CASSLIRRQDTQYF.